This T cell receptor beta chain was profiled in a study of blood T cell repertoires in COVID-19. On the study more broadly: COVID-19 samples collected from the United States, Italy and Spain covered acute and convalescent phases. Sources were T cells, B-cell-depleted T cells, or PBMCs; the material itself was cDNA or gDNA.

In the source study's methods: For nucleated cells, counts were estimated from reference gene primer amplification. Sequenced by immunoSEQ multiplex PCR; TCRdb stores in-frame clones only, minus some. V, J and clone size are those of that table, while D and trimming were read from the DNA. The sample consists of 300,000 to 400,000 clones, 65% to 90% of them appearing once. The receptor comes from a woman between 40 and 55 years old with acute COVID-19. The sample consisted of PBMCs or T cells enriched from blood (not recorded which).

For the CDR3, the DNA is TGTGCCAGCTCCAGCGGGGAAAATTCCTACGAGCAGTACTTC. Translation gives CASSSGENSYEQYF. The chain combines TRBV10-3 with TRBJ2-7, with 7 bases that match TRBD2. In germline, CDR1 is ENHRY, CDR2 SYGVKD. V gave up 10 bases and J gave up 1 base; unmatched junction bases: 10. This CDR3 has 14 amino acids.